One and the same sample provided the 4 T cell receptor beta chains below, sequenced in a study of Tregs in tolerant kidney transplant recipients. Method: immunoSEQ multiplex PCR; TCRdb's copy keeps in-frame clones and lacks some. This sample has 55,000 to 80,000 clones, with roughly 98% found just once. The starting material was Tregs from blood, obtained before the transplant. These receptors were obtained from a human donor who received a combined kidney and bone marrow transplant.

The chain employs TRBV7-9 and TRBJ2-7; D is undetermined. With 1 base removed from V and 0 bases from J, the gap between germline ends came to 7 bases. Germline V CDR1 and CDR2: SEHNR, FQNEAQ (reference sequence). CDR3 length: 14 residues. The CDR3 sequence: CASSLGAASYEQYF. The DNA for the CDR3 is TGTGCCAGCAGCTTAGGCGCTGCCTCCTACGAGCAGTACTTC.

The V and J genes are TRBV10-3 and TRBJ2-3; a possible D gene is TRBD2 (5 bases). V was cut by 3 bases and J by 2 bases, with 12 bases left in between. From germline, CDR1 is ENHRY and CDR2 SYGVKD. The CDR3 consists of 15 residues. The DNA for the CDR3 is TGTGCCATCAGTGATGGGCGGGCCGACACAGATACGCAGTATTTT. Its translation is CAISDGRADTDTQYF.

Comment on this clone: Other DNA sequences from this sample encode an identical CDR3 as well. The chain employs TRBV20-1 and TRBJ2-5; perhaps TRBD1 as D (6 bases). Trimming shortened V by 6 bases and J by 5 bases, and 10 bases separated the two germline ends. The CDR3 is 11 amino acids. Germline CDR1 DFQATT, CDR2 SNEGSKA (reference sequence). CDR3 coding DNA: TGCAGTGCCCGAGACAGGGAGACCCAGTACTTC. It encodes CSARDRETQYF.

V usage is TRBV9 and J usage is TRBJ2-1; no clear D. Germline V gene sequence: CDR1 SGDLS, CDR2 YYNGEE. Trimming removed 0 bases at V and 8 bases at J, with 6 bases between. The CDR3 is 12 amino acids. This chain's CDR3 is CASSVAFDEQFF. CDR3 in DNA: TGTGCCAGCAGCGTAGCTTTCGATGAGCAGTTCTTC.